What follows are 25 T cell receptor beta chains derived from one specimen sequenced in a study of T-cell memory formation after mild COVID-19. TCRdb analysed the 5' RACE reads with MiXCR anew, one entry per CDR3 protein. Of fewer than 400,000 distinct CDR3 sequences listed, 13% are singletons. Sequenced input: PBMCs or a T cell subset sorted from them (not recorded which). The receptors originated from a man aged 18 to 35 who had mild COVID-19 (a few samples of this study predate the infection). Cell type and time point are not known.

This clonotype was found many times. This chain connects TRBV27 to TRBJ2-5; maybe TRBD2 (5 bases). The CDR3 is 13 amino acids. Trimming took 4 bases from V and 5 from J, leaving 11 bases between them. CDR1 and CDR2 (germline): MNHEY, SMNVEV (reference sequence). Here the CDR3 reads CASSSRGRETQYF. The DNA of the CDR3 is TGTGCCAGCAGTTCCCGGGGAAGGGAGACCCAGTACTTC.

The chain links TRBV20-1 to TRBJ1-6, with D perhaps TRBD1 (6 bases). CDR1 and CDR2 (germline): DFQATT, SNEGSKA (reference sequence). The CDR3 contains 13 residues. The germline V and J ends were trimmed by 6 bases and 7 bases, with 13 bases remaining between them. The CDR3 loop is CSARGGPNSPLHF. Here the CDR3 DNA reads TGCAGTGCCCGAGGGGGGCCAAATTCACCCCTCCACTTT.

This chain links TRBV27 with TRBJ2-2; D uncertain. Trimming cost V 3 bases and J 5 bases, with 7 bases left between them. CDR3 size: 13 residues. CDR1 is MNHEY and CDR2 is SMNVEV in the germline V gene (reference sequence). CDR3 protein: CASSFDRTGELFF. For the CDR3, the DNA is TGTGCCAGCAGTTTTGATCGAACCGGGGAGCTGTTTTTT.

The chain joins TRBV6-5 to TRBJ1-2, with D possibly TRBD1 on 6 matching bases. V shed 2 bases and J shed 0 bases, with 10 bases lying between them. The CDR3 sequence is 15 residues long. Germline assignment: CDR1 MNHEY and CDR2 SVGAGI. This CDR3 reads CASSYRQASNYGYTF. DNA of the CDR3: TGTGCCAGCAGTTACCGACAGGCCTCTAACTATGGCTACACCTTC.

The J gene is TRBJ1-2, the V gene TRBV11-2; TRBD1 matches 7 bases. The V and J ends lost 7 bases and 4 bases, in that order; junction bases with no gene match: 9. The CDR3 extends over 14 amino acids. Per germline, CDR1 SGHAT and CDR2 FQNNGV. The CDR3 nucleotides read TGTGCCAGCACCGGGACAGTGACTACCTATGGCTACACCTTC. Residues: CASTGTVTTYGYTF.

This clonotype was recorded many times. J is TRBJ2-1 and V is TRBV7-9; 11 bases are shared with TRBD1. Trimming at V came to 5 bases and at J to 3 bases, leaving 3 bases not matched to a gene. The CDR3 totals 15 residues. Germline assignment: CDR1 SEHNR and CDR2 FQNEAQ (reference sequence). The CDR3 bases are TGTGCCAGCAGCCAGGACAGGGGGCTCTACAATGAGCAGTTCTTC. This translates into CASSQDRGLYNEQFF. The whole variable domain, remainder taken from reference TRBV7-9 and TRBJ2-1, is DTGVSQNPRHKITKRGQNVTFRCDPISEHNRLYWYRQTLGQGPEFLTYFQNEAQLEKSRLLSDRFSAERPKGSFSTLEIQRTEQGDSAMYLCASSQDRGLYNEQFFGPGTRLTVL.

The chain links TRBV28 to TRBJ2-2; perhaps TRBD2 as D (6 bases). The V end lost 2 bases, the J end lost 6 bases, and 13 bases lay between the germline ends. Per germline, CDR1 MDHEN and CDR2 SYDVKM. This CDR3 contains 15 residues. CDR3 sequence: CASSLRFSGSGELFF. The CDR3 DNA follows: TGTGCCAGCAGTTTACGTTTTAGCGGTTCCGGGGAGCTGTTTTTT.

CDR3 in amino acids: CASSPTSASSYNEQFF. The CDR3 nucleotides are TGTGCCAGCAGTCCGACTAGCGCTAGCTCCTACAATGAGCAGTTCTTC. The chain links TRBV27 to TRBJ2-1, with 8 positions matching TRBD2. Looked up from germline, CDR1 is MNHEY and CDR2 is SMNVEV (reference sequence). Trimming removed 5 bases from V and 0 bases from J; junction bases left unmatched: 6. This CDR3 is 16 amino acids long.

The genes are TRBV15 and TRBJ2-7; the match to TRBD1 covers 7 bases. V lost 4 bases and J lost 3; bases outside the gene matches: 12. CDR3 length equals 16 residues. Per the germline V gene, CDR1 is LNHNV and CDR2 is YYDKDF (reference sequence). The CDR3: CATSNVRGQLRYEQYV. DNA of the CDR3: TGTGCCACCAGCAACGTCCGGGGACAGCTACGCTACGAGCAGTACGTC.

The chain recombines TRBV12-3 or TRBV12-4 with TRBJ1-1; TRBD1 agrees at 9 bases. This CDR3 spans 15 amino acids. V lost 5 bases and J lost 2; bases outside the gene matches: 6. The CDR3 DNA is TGTGCCAGCAGTCCCCGACAGGGGGGTAACACTGAAGCTTTCTTT. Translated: CASSPRQGGNTEAFF.

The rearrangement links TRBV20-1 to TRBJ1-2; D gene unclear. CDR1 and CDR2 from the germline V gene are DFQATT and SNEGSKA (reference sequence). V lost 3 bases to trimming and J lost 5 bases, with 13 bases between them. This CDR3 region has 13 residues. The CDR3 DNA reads TGCAGTGCTAGGGTTGTGGGTCCGTATGGCTACACCTTC. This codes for CSARVVGPYGYTF.

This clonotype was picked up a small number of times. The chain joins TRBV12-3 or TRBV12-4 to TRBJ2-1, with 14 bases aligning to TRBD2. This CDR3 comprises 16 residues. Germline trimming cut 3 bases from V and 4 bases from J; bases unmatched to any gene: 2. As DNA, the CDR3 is TGTGCCAGCAGTTTCCGGACTAGCGGGGGGTACAATGAGCAGTTCTTC. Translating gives CASSFRTSGGYNEQFF.

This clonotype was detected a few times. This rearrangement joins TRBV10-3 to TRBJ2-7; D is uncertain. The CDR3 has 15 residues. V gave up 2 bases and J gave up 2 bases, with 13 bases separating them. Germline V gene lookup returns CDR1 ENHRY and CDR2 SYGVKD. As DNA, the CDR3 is TGTGCCATCAGTGAGCGGGCACAGAAAACCTACGAGCAGTACTTC. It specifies CAISERAQKTYEQYF.

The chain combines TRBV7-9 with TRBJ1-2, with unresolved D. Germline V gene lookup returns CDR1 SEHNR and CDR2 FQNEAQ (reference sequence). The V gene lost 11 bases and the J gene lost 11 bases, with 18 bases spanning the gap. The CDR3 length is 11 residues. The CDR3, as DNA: TGTGCCGGCCTGGGCCCTACAACATACACCTTC. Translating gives CAGLGPTTYTF.

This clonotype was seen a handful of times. CDR3 amino acids: CATSASESTDTQYF. CDR3 sequence (DNA): TGTGCCACCAGTGCCTCCGAGAGCACAGATACGCAGTATTTT. The chain uses TRBV24-1 and TRBJ2-3; D is ambiguous. V was cut by 5 bases and J by 0 bases, with 8 bases left in between. From germline, CDR1 is KGHDR and CDR2 SFDVKD. CDR3 length: 14 residues.

The CDR3: CASSHLDGLNYGYTF. Written as DNA, the CDR3 is TGTGCCAGCAGCCACCTGGACGGACTTAACTATGGCTACACCTTC. This chain links TRBV3-1 with TRBJ1-2; D call uncertain. Germline assignment: CDR1 LGHDT and CDR2 YNNKEL (reference sequence). The CDR3 spans 15 residues. V dropped 3 bases and J dropped 1 base, with 12 bases sitting between them.

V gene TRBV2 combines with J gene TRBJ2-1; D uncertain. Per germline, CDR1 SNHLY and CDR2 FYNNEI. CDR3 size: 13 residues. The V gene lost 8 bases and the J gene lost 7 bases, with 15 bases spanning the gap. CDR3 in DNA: TGTGCCAGCGAGGAGTTATCAGAGAATGAGCAGTTCTTC. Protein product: CASEELSENEQFF.

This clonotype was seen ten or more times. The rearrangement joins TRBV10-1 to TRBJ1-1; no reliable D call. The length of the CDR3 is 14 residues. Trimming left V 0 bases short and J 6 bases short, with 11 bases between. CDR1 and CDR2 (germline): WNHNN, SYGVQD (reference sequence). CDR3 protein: CASSESMAEAEAFF. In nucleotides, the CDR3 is TGCGCCAGCAGTGAGTCGATGGCCGAGGCTGAAGCTTTCTTT.

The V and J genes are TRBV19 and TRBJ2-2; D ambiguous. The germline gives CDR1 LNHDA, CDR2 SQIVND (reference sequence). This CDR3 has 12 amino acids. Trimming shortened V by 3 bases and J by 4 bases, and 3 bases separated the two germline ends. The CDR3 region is CASSIRTGELFF. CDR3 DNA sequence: TGTGCCAGTAGTATCCGCACCGGGGAGCTGTTTTTT.

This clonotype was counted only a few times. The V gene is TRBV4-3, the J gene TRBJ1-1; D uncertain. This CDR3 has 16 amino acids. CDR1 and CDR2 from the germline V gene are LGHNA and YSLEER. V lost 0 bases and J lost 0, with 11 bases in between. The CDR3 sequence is CASSQDLGRMNTEAFF. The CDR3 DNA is TGCGCCAGCAGCCAAGATTTAGGCAGAATGAACACTGAAGCTTTCTTT.

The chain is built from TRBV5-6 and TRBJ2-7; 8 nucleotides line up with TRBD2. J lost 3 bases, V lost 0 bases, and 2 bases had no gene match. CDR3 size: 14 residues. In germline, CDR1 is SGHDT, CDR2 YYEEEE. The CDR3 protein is CASSLGRGDYEQYF. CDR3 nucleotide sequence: TGTGCCAGCAGCTTGGGGCGGGGGGACTACGAGCAGTACTTC.

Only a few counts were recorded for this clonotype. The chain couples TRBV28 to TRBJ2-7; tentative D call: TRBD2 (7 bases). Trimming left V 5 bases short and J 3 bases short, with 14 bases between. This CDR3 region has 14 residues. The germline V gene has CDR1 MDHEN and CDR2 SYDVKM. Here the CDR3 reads CASSGGGEGYEQYV. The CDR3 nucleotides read TGTGCCAGCAGTGGGGGGGGCGAGGGCTACGAGCAGTACGTC.

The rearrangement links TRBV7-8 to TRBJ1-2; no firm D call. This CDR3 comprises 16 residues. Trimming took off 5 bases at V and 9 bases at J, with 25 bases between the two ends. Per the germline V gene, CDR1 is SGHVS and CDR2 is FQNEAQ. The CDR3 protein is CASSLRGVRAQLSYTF. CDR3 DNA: TGTGCCAGCAGCCTACGCGGGGTGCGTGCCCAGTTGAGCTACACCTTC.

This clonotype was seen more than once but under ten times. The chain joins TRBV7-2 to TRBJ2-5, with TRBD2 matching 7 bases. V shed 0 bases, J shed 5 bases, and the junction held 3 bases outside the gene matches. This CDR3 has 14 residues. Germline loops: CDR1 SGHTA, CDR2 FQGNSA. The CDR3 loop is CASSLARERETQYF. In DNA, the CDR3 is TGTGCCAGCAGCTTAGCGCGGGAGAGGGAGACCCAGTACTTC.

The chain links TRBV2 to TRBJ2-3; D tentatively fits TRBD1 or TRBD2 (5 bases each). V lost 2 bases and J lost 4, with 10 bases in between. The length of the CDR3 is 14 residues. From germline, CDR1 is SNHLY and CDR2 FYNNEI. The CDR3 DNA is TGTGCCAGCAGTGAATGGGACCGCCCAGATACGCAGTATTTT. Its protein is CASSEWDRPDTQYF.